Included here is one TCR beta chain sequence, with context. No antigen is known for it. The sample holds no much larger clone one base away, and base qualities are not on file. V is shortened by 0 bases, J by 6 bases, and the region joining them spans 13 bases. For CDR1 and CDR2, the germline V gene lists SGHDT and YYEEEE. The CDR3 runs 15 amino acids, cysteine and phenylalanine included. Only CDR3 DNA remains: 45 bases, in frame from the first base. The data were taken from a study of blood T cell repertoires in COVID-19 (dated by TCRdb to the early 2020s). For the study in its entirety: Collaborator samples came from the United States, Italy and Spain and covered acute and convalescent phases of COVID-19. The material from the prospective study consisted of cDNA or gDNA derived from T cells, B-cell-depleted T cells, or PBMCs. Deeply sampled blood TCRbeta repertoires from subjects exposed to, actively infected with, or recovered from COVID-19 were included in the dataset. The repertoires were released in a freely available public database meant as a resource for research on the immune response to SARS-CoV-2. The samples were drawn from the first 160 participants of the ongoing ImmuneRACE study and from 950 to 1,500 subjects provided by 6 global collaborators. A de-identified subject ID, COVID-19 status, age in years and sex were almost always included in the sample metadata. Where HLA class I and class II types were available, the types were taken from metadata supplied by the sample provider, not from assay-based typing.

One collaborating source in Seattle enrolled patients while the patients were actively infected and followed the patients over time throughout the course of disease. Whole blood was collected in K2EDTA tubes by collaborating institutions according to the institutions' own protocols. Collaborator samples were shipped for TCRbeta analysis as frozen whole blood, isolated PBMCs, or DNA extracted from either sample type. TCRbeta CDR3 regions were amplified from genomic DNA by means of the immunoSEQ Assay, a bias-controlled multiplex PCR. The authors' analysis ran thus. The number of nucleated cells in each sample was estimated by amplification of reference gene primers within the assay. To quantify the absolute abundance of each unique TCRbeta CDR3 rearrangement, sequence reads were collapsed and filtered. For each sample, productive Simpson clonality was calculated by taking the square root of Simpson's diversity index across productive rearrangements. TCRdb took this table from immuneACCESS and kept in-frame rearrangements with V and J called. Such tables lack part of the clones; where checked against another copy, unresolved V genes explain under half of the gap, and the rest is unexplained. The V and J calls and clone size are taken from that table; D and trimming were inferred from the DNA. This sample holds 97,000 or so clones; approximately 92% were observed only once. The ten largest clonotypes hold around 1.9% of the sample.

The full study reports these points: The quantity of clinical and demographic metadata differed by source and by participant and was supplied without curation.

This chain joins TRBV5-6 to TRBJ2-1; TRBD1 is a possible D gene, resting on 6 matching bases. Material for sequencing was peripheral blood. The sequence was collected from a woman aged 45 to 65 with COVID-19, enrolled during active disease. The nucleotides read TGTGCCAGCAGCTTGGGACAGGCATTCGGCAATGAGCAGTTCTTC. Translated, it gives CASSLGQAFGNEQFF.